The sequence of this TCR beta chain was determined in a study of regulatory T cells in long-lasting Graves disease. Study-wide results and caveats: The TCR repertoire of persistent Graves' patients was less diverse than that of newly diagnosed ones.

This clonotype showed up just a few times. Its antigen is not identified. This CDR3 comprises 19 residues. With V trimmed by 5 bases and J by 2 bases, 16 bases remained unmatched. Germline V lookup: CDR1 SGHVS, CDR2 FQNEAQ. Sequencing libraries for TCR beta were prepared with iRepertoire HTBI primers and Arm-PCR of CDR3 regions. TCRdb passed the multiplex PCR reads through MiXCR, listing each CDR3 protein once. The sample has about 310,000 distinct CDR3 sequences, over 15% seen once. Time point given: newly diagnosed GD, antithyroid drugs for less than 3 months. RNA extracted from PBMCs served as the sequencing template.

The source is a female donor with Graves disease. The chain recombines TRBV7-8 with TRBJ2-7; 12 bases match TRBD1. The material sequenced was peripheral blood mononuclear cells (PBMCs), taken at new diagnosis, from a patient treated with antithyroid drugs. The CDR3 nucleotides are TGTGCCAGCAGCCCCACCCGGGACAGGGGGCTAGCGGGGACCTACGAGCAGTACTTC. This sequence encodes CASSPTRDRGLAGTYEQYF.